Each of the 11 T cell receptor beta chains below was sequenced from the same sample in a study of cytomegalovirus exposure and HLA in healthy donors. PCR used 60 Vbeta primers and 13 Jbeta primers. The method was immunoSEQ multiplex PCR; TCRdb's version includes in-frame clones alone and lacks a portion of them. The sample holds roughly 86,000 clones, about three quarters seen once. The sample taken for sequencing was PBMCs. These receptors all stem from a female donor in good health and CMV-seronegative.

V and J are TRBV20-1 and TRBJ2-3; a weak D match, TRBD1 (5 bases). Deletions cut 7 bases from V and 2 bases from J, with 7 bases between. CDR3 length equals 11 residues. Germline V gene sequence: CDR1 DFQATT, CDR2 SNEGSKA (reference sequence). CDR3 residues: CSGGHTDTQYF. The CDR3 nucleotides read TGCAGTGGGGGCCACACAGATACGCAGTATTTT.

V usage is TRBV5-1 and J usage is TRBJ2-3; the D gene is possibly TRBD2 (6 bases). Trimming stripped 2 bases from V and 3 bases from J, with 16 bases between. Germline V gene data show CDR1 as SGHRS and CDR2 as YFSETQ. The CDR3 is made up of 16 amino acids. In DNA form, the CDR3 reads TGCGCCAGCAGCTTCCCTGGACTGGGGGGTACAGATACGCAGTATTTT. Its translation is CASSFPGLGGTDTQYF.

This sequence joins TRBV6-1 and TRBJ2-7, with 8 nucleotides matching TRBD1. Germline-derived CDR1 and CDR2 are MNHNS and SASEGT. With 8 bases clipped from V and 4 bases from J, the junction kept 13 bases outside the gene matches. The CDR3 has 15 amino acids. The DNA for the CDR3 is TGTGCCAGCGGCCTGGGGCAGGGGGCTTCGTACGAGCAGTACTTC. It yields the protein CASGLGQGASYEQYF.

The genes are TRBV5-8 and TRBJ1-5; 9 bases match TRBD1. The junction had 8 bases not matched to a gene; V was cut back by 7 bases and J by 0 bases. The CDR3 length is 16 residues. CDR1 is SGHTS, CDR2 YDEGEE, per germline. The CDR3 here is CASVRDRDYSNQPQHF. The DNA for the CDR3 is TGTGCCAGCGTCCGGGACAGGGATTATAGCAATCAGCCCCAGCATTTT.

This chain connects TRBV7-9 to TRBJ2-1; D unclear. The CDR3 loop spans 14 amino acids. Trimming shortened V by 1 base and J by 4 bases, and 8 bases separated the two germline ends. Germline V lookup: CDR1 SEHNR, CDR2 FQNEAQ (reference sequence). The CDR3 DNA follows: TGTGCCAGCAGCTTAGGCGCAAGTTACAATGAGCAGTTCTTC. Translating gives CASSLGASYNEQFF.

The genes are TRBV9 and TRBJ2-2; TRBD2 might be the D (5 bases). Looked up from germline, CDR1 is SGDLS and CDR2 is YYNGEE. The CDR3 is 16 amino acids. V dropped 0 bases and J dropped 0 bases, with 9 bases sitting between them. This CDR3 is CASSVDRRSNTGELFF. In DNA form, the CDR3 reads TGTGCCAGCAGCGTAGACCGGAGGTCGAACACCGGGGAGCTGTTTTTT.

The genes are TRBV6-6 and TRBJ1-3; tentative D call: TRBD1 (6 bases). The germline V and J ends were trimmed by 4 bases and 1 base, with 8 bases remaining between them. Germline V gene data show CDR1 as MNHNY and CDR2 as SVGAGI (reference sequence). CDR3 length: 14 amino acids. The CDR3 nucleotides read TGTGCCAGCAGTTTCAGGGGTTCTGGAAACACCATATATTTT. Protein product: CASSFRGSGNTIYF.

This chain links TRBV27 with TRBJ2-2; D call uncertain. Germline CDR1 reads MNHEY; CDR2 reads SMNVEV (reference sequence). Trimming took 5 bases from V and 7 from J, leaving 17 bases between them. This CDR3 region has 15 residues. The CDR3 loop is CASSPPLRRGGELFF. CDR3 sequence (DNA): TGTGCCAGCAGTCCACCCCTCCGAAGAGGCGGGGAGCTGTTTTTT.

V gene TRBV21-1 combines with J gene TRBJ2-1; the table's TRBD2 call for D was not verified on the DNA. TRBV21-1 is deemed a pseudogene. The CDR3 runs 16 residues. CDR3: CASRRTSGGPEDEQFF. The CDR3 nucleotides are TGTGCCAGCAGGAGGACTAGCGGGGGACCCGAGGATGAGCAGTTCTTC.

The rearrangement uses TRBV28 and TRBJ2-7; 8 bases match TRBD1. The CDR3 runs to 14 residues. Germline V lookup: CDR1 MDHEN, CDR2 SYDVKM. V trimming: 4 bases; J trimming: 1 base; junction bases outside the gene matches: 3. The CDR3 protein is CASSSGQGSYEQYF. CDR3 in DNA: TGTGCCAGCAGTTCCGGACAGGGTTCCTACGAGCAGTACTTC. Based on the CDR3 plus reference TRBV28 and TRBJ2-7, the full variable domain is DVKVTQSSRYLVKRTGEKVFLECVQDMDHENMFWYRQDPGLGLRLIYFSYDVKMKEKGDIPEGYSVSREKKERFSLILESASTNQTSMYLCASSSGQGSYEQYFGPGTRLTVT.

The V call is TRBV2, the J call TRBJ2-7; the match to TRBD1 covers 10 bases. Per germline, CDR1 SNHLY and CDR2 FYNNEI. V shed 4 bases, J shed 5 bases, and the junction held 14 bases outside the gene matches. CDR3 size: 17 residues. CDR3 sequence reads: CASSVGGKTGGINEQYF. CDR3 nucleotide sequence: TGTGCCAGCAGTGTCGGGGGGAAGACAGGGGGCATAAACGAGCAGTACTTC.